The rows below give T cell receptor beta chains drawn from one sample of a study of Tregs in tolerant kidney transplant recipients. The repertoire was sequenced with immunoSEQ multiplex PCR; TCRdb's copy has only in-frame clones and lacks some. Among about 61,000 clones, 70% to 90% were seen once, and the ten largest hold around 1.9%. The sample was Tregs from blood, taken before the transplant. The receptors were gathered from a human donor who received a combined kidney and bone marrow transplant. CDR3s leave out the opening cysteine and the closing phenylalanine or tryptophan. D genes are given only for firm matches.

>11|.|TRBV6-5
ASRRQSNQPQH
>13|.|TRBV7-8
ASSLGYPPQETQY
>12|.|TRBV4-1
ASSPQKLTGELF
>13|TRBD2|TRBV6-1
ASSFRTSGMYEQY
>13|.|TRBV27
ASSSLGKGGNEQF
>13|.|TRBV28
ASSEEGRGAYGYT
>14|TRBD2|TRBV11-2
ASSLWTSGRASGQF
>12|.|TRBV5-1
ASSLDSGYQPQH
>12|TRBD1|TRBV5-1
ASSPGTGELGYT
>13|TRBD2|TRBV7-2
ASSLSGTSLGTQY
>14|.|TRBV5-1
ASSLAEASPYNEQF
>11|.|TRBV7-6
ASSLALEGTQY
>14|.|TRBV27
ASSLFFRYSVDEQF
>13|TRBD1|TRBV2
ASSVDRGGNSPLH
>11|.|TRBV7-2
ASSFGPSLGAF
>13|.|TRBV5-3
ARSLLDRSFYEQY